Listed below are T cell receptor beta chains from one sample, sequenced in a study of blood T cell repertoires in COVID-19. Clones were sequenced by immunoSEQ multiplex PCR, and TCRdb holds only the in-frame ones, with some missing. The data show 90,000 to 120,000 clones, with around 90% seen just once and 2% to 3% held by the top ten. Sequenced material: peripheral blood. The receptor source for this set is a human donor in a cohort sampled during active COVID-19. The CDR3 runs from the conserved cysteine through the conserved F or W. The order of the fields is CDR3 length, D gene, V gene, clone size, J gene, CDR3 protein, CDR3 DNA. The D gene is left open where the match is weak. A clone size is listed for some rows: how often the clone was seen (once, few, many), or a class if it is expanded.

length: 16
D: .
V: TRBV18
size: .
J: TRBJ2-1
CDR3: CASSPGGRSSYNEQFF
DNA: TGTGCCAGCTCACCCGGTGGGAGGAGCTCCTACAATGAGCAGTTCTTC

length: 13
D: .
V: TRBV7-8
size: .
J: TRBJ1-1
CDR3: CASSALVSTEAFF
DNA: TGTGCCAGCAGCGCGCTCGTGAGCACTGAAGCTTTCTTT

length: 17
D: TRBD1
V: TRBV29-1
size: .
J: TRBJ2-6
CDR3: CSAGTGKVSSGANVLTF
DNA: TGCAGCGCCGGGACAGGGAAAGTCTCCTCTGGGGCCAACGTCCTGACTTTC

length: 13
D: .
V: TRBV29-1
size: once
J: TRBJ1-3
CDR3: CSVEDGSGNTIYF
DNA: TGCAGCGTTGAAGACGGCTCTGGAAACACCATATATTTT

length: 14
D: .
V: TRBV6-4
size: few
J: TRBJ1-1
CDR3: CASRTDSLNTEAFF
DNA: TGTGCCAGCAGGACGGACAGTCTGAACACTGAAGCTTTCTTT

length: 15
D: .
V: TRBV27
size: .
J: TRBJ2-2
CDR3: CASSSTGLNTGELFF
DNA: TGTGCCAGCAGTTCTACAGGTTTGAACACCGGGGAGCTGTTTTTT

length: 14
D: TRBD1
V: TRBV27
size: once
J: TRBJ1-3
CDR3: CASSPTGTGNTIYF
DNA: TGTGCCAGCAGTCCGACAGGGACTGGAAACACCATATATTTT

length: 11
D: .
V: TRBV5-6
size: .
J: TRBJ1-1
CDR3: CASSLASEAFF
DNA: TGTGCCAGCAGCTTGGCGTCGGAAGCTTTCTTT

length: 14
D: .
V: TRBV10-3
size: .
J: TRBJ1-5
CDR3: CATSDRETNQPQHF
DNA: TGTGCCACCTCGGATCGGGAGACGAATCAGCCCCAGCATTTT

length: 15
D: TRBD1
V: TRBV27
size: .
J: TRBJ2-2
CDR3: CASSFRDRITGELFF
DNA: TGTGCCAGCAGTTTCCGGGACAGGATTACCGGGGAGCTGTTTTTT

length: 14
D: .
V: TRBV6-5
size: .
J: TRBJ1-1
CDR3: CATYSGFKNTEAFF
DNA: TGTGCCACCTACTCAGGATTTAAGAACACTGAAGCTTTCTTT

length: 13
D: .
V: TRBV10-2
size: .
J: TRBJ1-5
CDR3: CASSVGLNQPQHF
DNA: TGCGCCAGCAGTGTTGGCCTCAATCAGCCCCAGCATTTT

length: 16
D: TRBD2
V: TRBV7-8
size: .
J: TRBJ2-1
CDR3: CASSPKREFVRREQFF
DNA: TGTGCCAGCAGCCCCAAGCGGGAGTTTGTACGACGGGAGCAGTTCTTC

length: 17
D: TRBD2
V: TRBV7-9
size: .
J: TRBJ2-1
CDR3: CASTRTSGGESYNEQFF
DNA: TGTGCCAGCACCCGGACTAGCGGGGGGGAAAGCTACAATGAGCAGTTCTTC

length: 14
D: .
V: TRBV5-1
size: .
J: TRBJ2-7
CDR3: CASRRALESGEQYF
DNA: TGCGCCTCTAGGAGGGCCTTGGAATCGGGCGAGCAGTACTTC

length: 16
D: TRBD2
V: TRBV14
size: .
J: TRBJ2-1
CDR3: CASSERLAGSYNEQFF
DNA: TGTGCCAGCAGCGAGCGACTAGCAGGCTCCTACAATGAGCAGTTCTTC

length: 14
D: .
V: TRBV28
size: .
J: TRBJ2-3
CDR3: CASQPGGAEDTQYF
DNA: TGTGCCAGCCAACCGGGCGGGGCGGAAGATACGCAGTATTTT

length: 12
D: .
V: TRBV18
size: .
J: TRBJ2-7
CDR3: CASSRYRDEQYF
DNA: TGTGCCAGCTCACGCTACAGGGACGAGCAGTACTTC